What follows is one T cell receptor (beta chain) and its context. The target of this receptor is not known. The record has no base qualities; no much larger clone is one base away. The germline ends are 17 bases apart after V is trimmed by 5 bases and J by 4 bases. The germline V gene (reference sequence) specifies LNHDA as CDR1 and SQIVND as CDR2. The CDR3 contains 16 residues, cysteine and phenylalanine counted. Just the 48-base CDR3 DNA is kept, in frame starting at base 1. This record comes from a study of blood T cell repertoires in COVID-19 (dated by TCRdb to 2020 to 2021). Some background on the complete study: Collaborator samples came from the United States, Italy and Spain and covered acute and convalescent phases of COVID-19. The material from the prospective study consisted of cDNA or gDNA derived from T cells, B-cell-depleted T cells, or PBMCs. Deeply sampled blood TCRbeta repertoires from subjects exposed to, actively infected with, or recovered from COVID-19 were included in the dataset. A freely available public database, intended as a resource for researchers studying the immune response to SARS-CoV-2, is where the repertoires were released. The samples were drawn from the first 160 participants of the ongoing ImmuneRACE study and from 1,254 subjects provided by 6 global collaborators. Sample metadata almost always included a de-identified subject ID, COVID-19 status, age in years and sex. Where HLA class I and class II types were available, the types were taken from metadata supplied by the sample provider, not from assay-based typing. General conclusions and limits of the study: Clinical and demographic metadata were provided uncurated, with the amount varying by source and participant.

One collaborating source in Seattle enrolled patients while the patients were actively infected and followed the patients over time throughout the course of disease. The collaborating institutions used their own protocols to collect whole blood in K2EDTA tubes. For TCRbeta analysis, collaborators shipped samples in one of three forms: frozen whole blood, isolated PBMCs, or DNA extracted from either of those sample types. TCRbeta CDR3 regions were amplified from genomic DNA by means of the immunoSEQ Assay, a bias-controlled multiplex PCR. Processing in the source paper ran as follows. The number of nucleated cells in each sample was estimated from the amplification of reference gene primers within the assay. Sequence reads were collapsed and filtered to measure the absolute abundance of every unique TCRbeta CDR3 rearrangement. For each sample, productive Simpson clonality was calculated as the square root of Simpson's diversity index over productive rearrangements. As stored in TCRdb, this immuneACCESS dataset retains in-frame rearrangements with V and J assigned. A fraction of the clones does not appear; measured against another copy, unresolved V genes explain less than half of the discrepancy, and the remainder lacks a known reason. That table is the source of V, J and clone size, and D and trimming were worked out from the DNA. The sample contains 300,000 or so clones, 90% to 95% of them found a single time. In total, the top ten clones hold approximately 2.1% of the sample.

The chain uses TRBV19 and TRBJ2-2, and the D gene may be TRBD1, 7 bases matching. Material for sequencing was peripheral blood. The receptor was isolated from a woman aged 25-40 years with COVID-19, enrolled during active disease. The nucleotides are TGTGCCAGTAGTGGCGCGGGACAGACATTCACCGGGGAGCTGTTTTTT. It codes for CASSGAGQTFTGELFF.